The T cell receptor (beta chain) under discussion was sequenced for a study of Ad26.COV2.S vaccination and SARS-CoV-2 variants. The CDR3 runs to 15 residues. Germline values: CDR1 LGHDT, CDR2 YNNKEL (reference sequence). V lost 4 bases to trimming and J lost 0 bases, with 10 bases between them. Here immunoSEQ multiplex PCR was the method, and the copy in TCRdb shows in-frame clones only, minus some. The sample contains roughly 300,000 clones, around 89% of which appear only once. Concerning this clone: What it binds is not known.

Treatment reported: some 19 received Ad26.COV2.S at low or high dose, single or two shots; about five received placebo; per-sample allocation not given. Collection of the samples took place on day 63 after the first injection of vaccine or placebo. The vaccine antigen was prefusion-stabilized Wuhan SARS-CoV-2 spike. Findings and caveats of the study: Reported post-vaccination CD8+ and CD4+ T cell responses to spike showed substantial breadth.

This receptor was identified in a person between 18 and 65 years old who received the Ad26.COV2.S COVID-19 vaccine or a placebo. The chain combines TRBV3-1 (or the pseudogene TRBV3-2) with TRBJ2-1; D is unclear. The sample here was peripheral blood, taken in a trial of Ad26.COV2.S vaccine versus placebo. The CDR3 is CASSPLLGSYNEQFF. The CDR3 bases are TGTGCCAGCAGCCCCCTTTTAGGCTCCTACAATGAGCAGTTCTTC.